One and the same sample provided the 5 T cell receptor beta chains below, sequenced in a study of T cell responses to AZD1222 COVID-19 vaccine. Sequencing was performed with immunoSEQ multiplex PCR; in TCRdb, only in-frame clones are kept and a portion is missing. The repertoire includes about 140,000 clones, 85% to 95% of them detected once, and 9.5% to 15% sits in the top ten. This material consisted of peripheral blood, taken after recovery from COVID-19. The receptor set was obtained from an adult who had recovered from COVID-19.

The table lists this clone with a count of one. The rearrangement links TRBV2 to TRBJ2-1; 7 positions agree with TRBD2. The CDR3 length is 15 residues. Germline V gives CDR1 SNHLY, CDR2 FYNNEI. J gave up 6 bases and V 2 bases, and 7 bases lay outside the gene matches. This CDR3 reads CASSEPGLTFNEQFF. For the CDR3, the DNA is TGTGCCAGCAGTGAACCGGGACTAACCTTCAATGAGCAGTTCTTC.

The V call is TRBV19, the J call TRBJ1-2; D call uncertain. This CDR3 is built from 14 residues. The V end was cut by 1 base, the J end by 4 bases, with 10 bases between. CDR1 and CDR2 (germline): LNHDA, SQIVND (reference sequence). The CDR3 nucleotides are TGTGCCAGTAGTATAGGTGGGGATGGCTATGGCTACACCTTC. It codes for CASSIGGDGYGYTF.

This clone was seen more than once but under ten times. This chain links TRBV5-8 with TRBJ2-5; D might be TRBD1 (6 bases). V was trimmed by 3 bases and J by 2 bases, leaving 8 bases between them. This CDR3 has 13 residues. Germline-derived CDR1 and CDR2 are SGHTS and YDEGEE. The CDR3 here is CASSSDRQETQYF. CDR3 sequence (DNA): TGTGCCAGCAGCTCCGACAGGCAAGAGACCCAGTACTTC.

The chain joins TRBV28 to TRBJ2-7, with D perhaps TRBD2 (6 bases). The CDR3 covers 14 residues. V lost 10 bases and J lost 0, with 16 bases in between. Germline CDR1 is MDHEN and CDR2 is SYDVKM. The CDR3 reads CAISRGTPSYEQYF. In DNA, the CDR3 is TGTGCCATTTCGCGGGGCACTCCCTCCTACGAGCAGTACTTC.

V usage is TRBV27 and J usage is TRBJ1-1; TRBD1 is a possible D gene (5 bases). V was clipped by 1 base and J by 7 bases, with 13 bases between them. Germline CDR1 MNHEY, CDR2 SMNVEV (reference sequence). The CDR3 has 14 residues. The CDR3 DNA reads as TGTGCCAGCAGTTTATACGGCCGGGACCTTGAAGCTTTCTTT. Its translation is CASSLYGRDLEAFF.